This TCR beta chain comes out of a study of blood T cells in healthy people across ages (dated by TCRdb to about 2015). About the investigation overall: In model experiments, template switching captured roughly one uniquely barcoded TCR beta cDNA molecule for every two T cells. The study measured age-related changes in TCR beta repertoire diversity using deep sequencing normalized with unique cDNA molecular identifiers. For two donors (one aged 18 to 30 and one aged 80 or older), the study analyzed two additional independent replicas of 1 million unique cDNA reads from the same blood draw. The donors were split into four age groups: young (average about 15 years), middle-aged (around 37), aged (more than 60) and long-lived (over 80). To avoid experimental bias, donors of different ages were distributed randomly across sequencing lanes. The paper's findings and limits, for the study overall: A strong correlation was found between observed TCR beta diversity and the percentage of naive T cells measured by flow cytometry. Estimates of total diversity from one million sequenced T cells were regarded as lower bounds and underestimates. As age increased, observed TCR beta diversity per million T cells dropped in a roughly linear way, and a significant reduction was already evident by age roughly 40. The CMV infection status of donors was not known, potentially confounding age-related changes in expanded clonotypes. The long-lived group showed more naive CD4+ T cells, fewer expanded clones and increased TCR diversity than the aged group, suggesting age selection. Because profiling used bulk unsorted PBMCs, naive and antigen-experienced compartments could not be compared conclusively.

Including the terminal cysteine and phenylalanine, the CDR3 comprises 12 residues. The sequence is cut down to CDR3 DNA, 36 bases in frame from base 1. As encoded in the germline V gene (reference sequence), CDR1 is SEHNR while CDR2 is FQNEAQ. Trimming at the junction amounts to 8 bases on V and 3 bases on J, and the germline ends lie 10 bases apart. The library was prepared using 5' RACE. These reads were obtained on an Illumina HiSeq 2500. A second about 7 to 11 cycle PCR used a sample-barcoded 5' primer and a J-beta primer mix. A template-switch 5' adaptor carrying 12 random nucleotides introduced a unique molecular identifier onto each TCR beta cDNA molecule. At least 3 million CDR3-containing paired-end reads were obtained from each sample. First-strand cDNA was synthesized from all RNA with the Mint cDNA synthesis kit, primed by a TRBC-specific oligonucleotide. All cDNA was treated with uracil-DNA glycosylase and then went through a first 18-cycle PCR with the universal primers M1SS and BC2_uni_R. On the study's bioinformatics: For normalization, 1 million high-quality reads were randomly selected from each sample, with every read carrying a distinct molecular identifier. Instead of being binned into consensus sequences, reads that shared molecular identifiers were thrown out. MiTCR, set to a Q25 quality threshold and the strictest error-elimination algorithm, was used for CDR3 identification, clonotype clustering and error correction. A nonparametric unseen species model with Euler transformation was used to estimate a lower bound on total TCR beta diversity. Starting from the raw public reads, TCRdb applied fastp trimming at Q25, assembled clones with MiXCR and retained in-frame beta chains. Rows merge per CDR3 protein into single entries with the most common DNA and genes. The V and J calls shown here were made by TCRdb, not taken from the authors' results. The sample profile shows about 900,000 distinct CDR3 sequences; under 80% of them were found once. Around a quarter of the sample lies in the top ten.

The donors were some 39 Caucasian individuals from Russia, aged roughly 6 to 100 years, who were systemically healthy. Roughly 10 milliliters of peripheral blood were collected from each donor into EDTA-treated Vacutainer tubes. PBMCs were isolated by Ficoll-Paque density-gradient centrifugation, with at least 6 million obtained per sample. Trizol reagent was used to extract total RNA from the PBMCs, yielding at least 6 micrograms per sample. For every donor, flow cytometry on a PBMC aliquot measured the percentage of naive CD45RAhigh/CD27high T cells. Of note for this clonotype: The clone's antigen remains unknown. There are no base qualities to consult, and no much larger clone falls within one base.

The sequencing input was blood. The rearranged chain carries TRBV7-9 and TRBJ1-1, with no D gene named confidently. This clonotype was obtained from a man younger than 40 in good health. CDR3 loop: CASGQWDTEAFF. The sequenced DNA is TGTGCCAGCGGCCAGTGGGACACTGAAGCTTTCTTT.